Each of the 23 T cell receptor beta chains below was sequenced from the same sample in a study of blood T cell repertoires in COVID-19. Sequenced by immunoSEQ multiplex PCR; TCRdb stores in-frame clones only, minus some. Among 50,000 to 70,000 clones listed, roughly 76% were seen once. The sequencing input was peripheral blood. The receptors were sampled from a man over 45 with active or convalescent COVID-19.

This sequence joins TRBV4-2 and TRBJ2-6; possibly TRBD1 for D (6 bases). This CDR3 region has 20 residues. Germline V lookup: CDR1 LGHNA, CDR2 YNFKEQ. V was pared by 0 bases and J by 0 bases, with 18 bases between. The CDR3 loop reads CASSQEGGGKERSGANVLTF. The CDR3 DNA is TGTGCCAGCAGCCAAGAAGGTGGGGGCAAGGAACGCTCTGGGGCCAACGTCCTGACTTTC.

The gene calls are TRBV7-8 and TRBJ2-1; 7 positions agree with TRBD2. The CDR3 extends over 16 amino acids. V lost 2 bases and J lost 7; bases outside the gene matches: 11. The germline CDR1 and CDR2 sequences are SGHVS and FQNEAQ. The CDR3 DNA is TGTGCCAGCAGCTTAAGGGTATCGGGGGACTATAATGAGCAGTTCTTC. Protein sequence: CASSLRVSGDYNEQFF.

V gene TRBV18 combines with J gene TRBJ1-2, with a tentative D call TRBD1 (5 bases). V lost 6 bases to trimming and J lost 3 bases, with 11 bases between them. The CDR3 is made up of 13 amino acids. The germline gives CDR1 KGHSH, CDR2 LQKENI. CDR3 sequence (DNA): TGTGCCAGCTCGCCCGACAGAGACTATGGCTACACCTTC. Amino acids: CASSPDRDYGYTF.

V is TRBV11-3 and J is TRBJ2-5, with D possibly TRBD1 on 6 matching bases. Germline V CDR1 and CDR2: SGHNT, YENEEA. The V gene lost 2 bases and the J gene lost 9 bases, with 16 bases spanning the gap. The CDR3 spans 14 residues. The CDR3 here is CASSLRGTSDPQYF. The CDR3 nucleotides read TGTGCCAGCAGCTTAAGGGGGACCTCAGACCCCCAGTACTTC.

This clone was counted only a few times. This chain connects TRBV30 to TRBJ1-2, with unresolved D. The CDR3 runs to 12 residues. Germline CDR1 GTSNPN, CDR2 SVGIG (reference sequence). V lost 4 bases to trimming and J lost 3 bases, with 9 bases between them. In DNA, the CDR3 is TGTGCCTGGAATAGGGAGGACTATGGCTACACCTTC. This sequence encodes CAWNREDYGYTF.

Only one count was recorded for this clone. The rearrangement uses TRBV10-3 and TRBJ2-3; 7 bases align to TRBD1. V lost 7 bases, J lost 3 bases, and 7 bases stayed unmatched. The V gene's germline CDR1 is ENHRY and CDR2 SYGVKD. CDR3 size: 14 residues. The CDR3 protein is CAITHRDRTDTQYF. The DNA of the CDR3 is TGTGCCATCACTCACCGGGACAGAACAGATACGCAGTATTTT.

The J gene is TRBJ2-7, the V gene TRBV7-2; D is possibly TRBD1 (7 bases). The CDR3 has 16 amino acids. Germline CDR1 reads SGHTA; CDR2 reads FQGNSA. V was clipped by 5 bases and J by 1 base, with 18 bases between them. DNA for the CDR3: TGTGCCAGCAGCCAGGGGGGCCATTATCAATCCTACGAGCAGTACTTC. Translated, it gives CASSQGGHYQSYEQYF.

V usage is TRBV5-1 and J usage is TRBJ1-2; no definite D call. This CDR3 comprises 13 residues. Trimming cost V 4 bases and J 8 bases, with 15 bases left between them. From germline, CDR1 is SGHRS and CDR2 YFSETQ. CDR3 nucleotide sequence: TGCGCCAGCAGCCTTGATTCCTCGGGGGGCTACACCTTC. Translation gives CASSLDSSGGYTF.

This clone was picked up a small number of times. The chain employs TRBV5-6 and TRBJ2-5, with D perhaps matching TRBD1 (5 bases). Germline V gene data show CDR1 as SGHDT and CDR2 as YYEEEE. CDR3 length: 16 residues. V was clipped by 4 bases and J by 1 base, with 17 bases between them. The CDR3 bases are TGTGCCAGCAGCATACAGGACCCGTCGGGCCAAGAGACCCAGTACTTC. Protein: CASSIQDPSGQETQYF.

This chain links TRBV15 with TRBJ2-7; a weak D match, TRBD1 (6 bases). The germline CDR1 and CDR2 sequences are LNHNV and YYDKDF (reference sequence). V lost 3 bases to trimming and J lost 1 base, with 13 bases between them. The CDR3 is 15 amino acids. This CDR3 is CATSSTRDISYEQYF. The CDR3 nucleotides read TGTGCCACCAGCAGTACCCGGGACATTTCCTACGAGCAGTACTTC.

The V call is TRBV27, the J call TRBJ1-2, with a tentative D call TRBD1 (6 bases). CDR1 is MNHEY, CDR2 SMNVEV, per germline (reference sequence). There are 13 residues in the CDR3. The germline V and J ends were trimmed by 5 bases and 4 bases, with 11 bases remaining between them. CDR3 region: CASSTGSSYGYTF. The CDR3 DNA is TGTGCCAGCAGTACAGGGTCCTCCTATGGCTACACCTTC.

The rearrangement links TRBV2 to TRBJ2-5, with 13 bases lining up with TRBD2. Germline CDR1 and CDR2: SNHLY and FYNNEI. The CDR3 is made up of 17 amino acids. J gave up 2 bases and V 2 bases, and 5 bases lay outside the gene matches. The CDR3 DNA reads as TGTGCCAGCAGTGAAATAGTGGGACTAGCGGGACAAGAGACCCAGTACTTC. As protein: CASSEIVGLAGQETQYF.

The genes are TRBV3-1 (or the pseudogene TRBV3-2) and TRBJ2-1, with 10 nucleotides matching TRBD2. The V gene's germline CDR1 is LGHDT and CDR2 YNNKEL (reference sequence). The V segment lost 0 bases and the J segment 7 bases; nucleotides outside the gene matches: 9. The CDR3 spans 17 residues. As DNA, the CDR3 is TGTGCCAGCAGCCAAGATTACGGGACTAGCGCAAAAAATGAGCAGTTCTTC. Translation: CASSQDYGTSAKNEQFF.

The V and J genes are TRBV2 and TRBJ1-2; D is ambiguous. Deletions cut 6 bases from V and 4 bases from J, with 15 bases between. The CDR3 consists of 14 residues. From germline, CDR1 is SNHLY and CDR2 FYNNEI. The CDR3 DNA sequence: TGTGCCAGCAGCCCGCGAGGGTCTACCTATGGCTACACCTTC. Protein product: CASSPRGSTYGYTF.

The chain couples TRBV4-2 to TRBJ2-2; 10 positions match TRBD2. Per germline, CDR1 LGHNA and CDR2 YNFKEQ. CDR3 length equals 15 residues. V lost 4 bases to trimming and J lost 4 bases; unmatched junction nucleotides: 3. The CDR3 here is CASSPVAGGTGELFF. The CDR3 DNA reads as TGTGCCAGCAGCCCGGTAGCGGGGGGCACCGGGGAGCTGTTTTTT.

This clone was found once. This rearrangement joins TRBV7-6 to TRBJ2-1, with D tentatively TRBD1 (5 bases). The CDR3 is 15 amino acids. CDR1 and CDR2 from the germline V gene are SGHVS and FNYEAQ. The germline V and J ends were trimmed by 5 bases and 3 bases, with 14 bases remaining between them. For the CDR3, the DNA is TGTGCCAGCAGCAAAACTGGGCAGGGCTACAATGAGCAGTTCTTC. This gives the protein CASSKTGQGYNEQFF.

J is TRBJ2-7 and V is TRBV7-8; 8 positions match TRBD1. CDR3 length: 13 residues. Per the germline V gene, CDR1 is SGHVS and CDR2 is FQNEAQ. The V gene end was trimmed by 7 bases and the J gene end by 6 bases; junction bases not matched to a gene: 8. CDR3 in DNA: TGTGCCAGCACCCCGGGACAGGCGGGCGAGCAGTACTTC. This translates into CASTPGQAGEQYF.

The V gene is TRBV25-1, the J gene TRBJ1-2; D is ambiguous. V shed 5 bases and J shed 8 bases, with 15 bases lying between them. This CDR3 is 13 amino acids long. CDR1 is MGHDK, CDR2 SYGVNS, per germline. The chain's CDR3 is CASSLQSSRGYTF. CDR3 DNA sequence: TGTGCCAGCAGTTTACAGTCGTCGAGAGGCTACACCTTC.

The CDR3 here is CASSPRGGPVQFF. CDR3 bases: TGTGCCAGTAGTCCCCGGGGGGGACCGGTGCAGTTCTTC. The rearrangement uses TRBV19 and TRBJ2-1; 8 bases match TRBD2. The CDR3 consists of 13 residues. Trimming cost V 5 bases and J 12 bases; bases outside gene matches: 9. Germline V gene sequence: CDR1 LNHDA, CDR2 SQIVND (reference sequence).

This clone was picked up one time. The CDR3 region is CSVEGARKMDYGYTF. The CDR3 coding sequence is TGCAGCGTTGAAGGCGCAAGAAAAATGGACTATGGCTACACCTTC. This sequence joins TRBV29-1 and TRBJ1-2; D unclear. Germline V gives CDR1 SQVTM, CDR2 ANQGSEA. The V end was cut by 1 base, the J end by 3 bases, with 15 bases between. This CDR3 region has 15 residues.

CDR3 protein: CASSQDIGTGNQPQHF. CDR3 sequence (DNA): TGTGCCAGCAGCCAAGATATTGGGACAGGTAATCAGCCCCAGCATTTT. The genes are TRBV4-2 and TRBJ1-5; 8 nucleotides align to TRBD1. J lost 4 bases, V lost 0 bases, and 5 bases had no gene match. Per the germline V gene, CDR1 is LGHNA and CDR2 is YNFKEQ. This CDR3 is built from 16 residues.

The chain employs TRBV20-1 and TRBJ1-4, with D uncertain. Germline-derived CDR1 and CDR2 are DFQATT and SNEGSKA (reference sequence). V lost 3 bases, J lost 14 bases, and 13 bases lay in between. This CDR3 has 11 residues. CDR3 sequence (DNA): TGCAGTGCTAGGTCCCCTACCGGTCTGTTTTTT. Translation: CSARSPTGLFF.

The chain combines TRBV18 with TRBJ1-5, with TRBD1 matching 9 bases. The V gene's germline CDR1 is KGHSH and CDR2 LQKENI. V shed 5 bases and J 5 bases; nucleotides not matched to a gene: 4. The CDR3 is 14 residues long. In DNA form, the CDR3 reads TGTGCCAGCTCAGGACAGGGGCGGGATCAGCCCCAGCATTTT. Protein sequence: CASSGQGRDQPQHF.